This entry features one T cell receptor (beta chain) sequence. Its antigen is not known. The data derive from a study of T cell responses to AZD1222 COVID-19 vaccine. Study results and caveats: Most donors were white British and more were female, and clonal diversity was possibly underestimated. Scientists sampled the repertoires only once the peak T cell response had passed.

CDR1 and CDR2 from the germline V gene are MRHNA and SNTAGT. The CDR3 has 15 amino acids. Between the trimmed V and J ends, which lost 11 bases and 4 bases, there was a span of 20 bases. Pooling covered second doses at about 4 or about 12 weeks. Only in-frame clones appear in the TCRdb table, and some are missing; sequencing was by immunoSEQ multiplex PCR. The profile shows around 99,000 clones, about 93% of them singletons. Sequences were derived from peripheral blood, sampled 28 days after the second AZD1222 dose. The source is an adult who received the AZD1222 COVID-19 vaccine. This sequence joins TRBV6-4 and TRBJ2-2, with D unclear. The CDR3 region has the DNA TGTGCCTTTTTCCCGACTGGGGAAAGCACCGGGGAGCTGTTTTTT. It is translated as CAFFPTGESTGELFF.